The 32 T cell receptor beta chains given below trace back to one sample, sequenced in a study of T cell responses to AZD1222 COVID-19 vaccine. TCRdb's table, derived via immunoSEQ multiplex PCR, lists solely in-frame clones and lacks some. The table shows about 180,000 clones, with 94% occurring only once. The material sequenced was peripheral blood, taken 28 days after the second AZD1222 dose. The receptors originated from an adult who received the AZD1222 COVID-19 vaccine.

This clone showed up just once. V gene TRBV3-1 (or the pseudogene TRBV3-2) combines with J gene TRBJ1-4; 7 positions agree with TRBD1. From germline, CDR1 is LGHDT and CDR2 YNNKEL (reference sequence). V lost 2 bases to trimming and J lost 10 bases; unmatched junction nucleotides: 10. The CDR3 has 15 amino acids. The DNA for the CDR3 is TGTGCCAGCAGCCAACCCCAGGGGGGAGGGAGAAAACTGTTTTTT. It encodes CASSQPQGGGRKLFF.

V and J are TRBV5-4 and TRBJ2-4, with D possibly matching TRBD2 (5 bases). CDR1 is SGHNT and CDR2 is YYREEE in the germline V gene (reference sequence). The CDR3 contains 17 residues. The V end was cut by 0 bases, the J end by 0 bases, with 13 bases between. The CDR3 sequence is CASSLARKGEAKNIQYF. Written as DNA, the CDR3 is TGTGCCAGCAGCTTGGCCCGGAAGGGAGAAGCCAAAAACATTCAGTACTTC.

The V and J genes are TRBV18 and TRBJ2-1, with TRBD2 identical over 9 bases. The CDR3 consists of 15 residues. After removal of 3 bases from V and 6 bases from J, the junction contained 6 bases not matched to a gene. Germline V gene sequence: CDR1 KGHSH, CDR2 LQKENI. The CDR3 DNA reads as TGTGCCAGCTCACCCTTAGCGGGGGCCTCCAATGAGCAGTTCTTC. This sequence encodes CASSPLAGASNEQFF.

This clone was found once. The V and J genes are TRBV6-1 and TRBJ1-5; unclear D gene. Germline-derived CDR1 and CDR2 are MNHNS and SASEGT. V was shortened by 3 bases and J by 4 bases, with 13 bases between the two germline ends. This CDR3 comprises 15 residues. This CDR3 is CASSDPPNSNQPQHF. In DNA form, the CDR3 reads TGTGCCAGCAGTGATCCCCCCAACAGTAATCAGCCCCAGCATTTT.

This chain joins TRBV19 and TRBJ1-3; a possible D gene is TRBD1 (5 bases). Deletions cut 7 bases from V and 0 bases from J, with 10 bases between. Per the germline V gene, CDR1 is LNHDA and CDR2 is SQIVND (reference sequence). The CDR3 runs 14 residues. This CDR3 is CASNRQSSGNTIYF. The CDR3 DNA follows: TGTGCCAGTAACCGACAGAGCTCTGGAAACACCATATATTTT.

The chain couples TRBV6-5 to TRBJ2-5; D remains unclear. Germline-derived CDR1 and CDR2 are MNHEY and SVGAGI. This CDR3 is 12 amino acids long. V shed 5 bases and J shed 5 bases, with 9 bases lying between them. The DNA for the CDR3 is TGTGCCAGCAGTACCATACTGGAGACCCAGTACTTC. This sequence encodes CASSTILETQYF.

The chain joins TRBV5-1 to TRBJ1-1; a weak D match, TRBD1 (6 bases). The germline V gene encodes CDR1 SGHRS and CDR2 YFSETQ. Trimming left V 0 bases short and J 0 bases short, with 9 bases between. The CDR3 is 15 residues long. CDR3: CASSLVPGVNTEAFF. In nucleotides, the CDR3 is TGCGCCAGCAGCTTGGTTCCAGGGGTGAACACTGAAGCTTTCTTT. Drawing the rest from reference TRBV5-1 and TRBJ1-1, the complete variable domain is KAGVTQTPRYLIKTRGQQVTLSCSPISGHRSVSWYQQTPGQGLQFLFEYFSETQRNKGNFPGRFSGRQFSNSRSEMNVSTLELGDSALYLCASSLVPGVNTEAFFGQGTRLTVV.

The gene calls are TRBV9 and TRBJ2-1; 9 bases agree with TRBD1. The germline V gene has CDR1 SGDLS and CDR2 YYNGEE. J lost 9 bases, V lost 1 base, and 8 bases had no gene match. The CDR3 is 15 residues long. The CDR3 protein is CASSVNPGTGIEQFF. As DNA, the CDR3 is TGTGCCAGCAGCGTAAATCCCGGGACAGGGATTGAGCAGTTCTTC.

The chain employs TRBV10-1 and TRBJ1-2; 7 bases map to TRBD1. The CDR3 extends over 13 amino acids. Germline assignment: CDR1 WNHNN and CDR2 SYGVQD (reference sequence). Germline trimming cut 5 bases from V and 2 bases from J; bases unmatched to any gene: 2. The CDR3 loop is CASSQTGNYGYTF. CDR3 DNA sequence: TGCGCCAGCAGTCAGACAGGGAACTATGGCTACACCTTC.

The chain's CDR3 is CASNEAGDRTDTQYF. CDR3 DNA sequence: TGTGCCAGCAACGAGGCGGGAGACCGCACAGATACGCAGTATTTT. The V and J genes are TRBV28 and TRBJ2-3, with TRBD2 matching over 7 bases. The J segment lost 1 base and the V segment lost 7 bases, leaving 8 bases of the junction unmatched. The CDR3 sequence is 15 residues long. Germline CDR1 MDHEN, CDR2 SYDVKM.

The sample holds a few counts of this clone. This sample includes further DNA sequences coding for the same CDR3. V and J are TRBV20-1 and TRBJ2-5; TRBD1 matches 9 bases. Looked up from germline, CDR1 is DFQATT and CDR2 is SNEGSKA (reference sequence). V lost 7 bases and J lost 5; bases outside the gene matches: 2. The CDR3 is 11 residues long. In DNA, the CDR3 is TGCAGTGTGACAGGGGGGGAGACCCAGTACTTC. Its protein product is CSVTGGETQYF.

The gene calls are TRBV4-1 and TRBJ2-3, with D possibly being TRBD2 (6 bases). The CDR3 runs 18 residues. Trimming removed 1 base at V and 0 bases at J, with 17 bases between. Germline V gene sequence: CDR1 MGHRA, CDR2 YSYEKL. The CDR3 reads CASSQVPAGTSSTDTQYF. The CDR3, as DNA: TGCGCCAGCAGCCAAGTCCCGGCAGGGACTTCTAGCACAGATACGCAGTATTTT.

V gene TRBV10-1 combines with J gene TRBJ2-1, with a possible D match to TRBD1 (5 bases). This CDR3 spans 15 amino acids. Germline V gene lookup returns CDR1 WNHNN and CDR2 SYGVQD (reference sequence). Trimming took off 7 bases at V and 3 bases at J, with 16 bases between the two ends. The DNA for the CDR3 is TGCGCCAGCATCCAACGTCGCAGGGACTACAATGAGCAGTTCTTC. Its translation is CASIQRRRDYNEQFF.

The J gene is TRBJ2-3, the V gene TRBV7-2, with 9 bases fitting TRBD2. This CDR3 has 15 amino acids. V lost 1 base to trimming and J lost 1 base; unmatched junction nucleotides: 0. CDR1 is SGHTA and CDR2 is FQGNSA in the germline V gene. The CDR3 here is CASSLGTSGTDTQYF. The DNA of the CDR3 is TGTGCCAGCAGCTTAGGGACTAGCGGCACAGATACGCAGTATTTT.

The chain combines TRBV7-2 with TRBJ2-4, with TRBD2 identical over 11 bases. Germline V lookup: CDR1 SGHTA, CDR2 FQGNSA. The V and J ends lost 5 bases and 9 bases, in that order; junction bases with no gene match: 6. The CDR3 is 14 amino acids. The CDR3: CASSPGLAATIQYF. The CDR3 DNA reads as TGTGCCAGCAGCCCGGGACTAGCGGCAACCATTCAGTACTTC.

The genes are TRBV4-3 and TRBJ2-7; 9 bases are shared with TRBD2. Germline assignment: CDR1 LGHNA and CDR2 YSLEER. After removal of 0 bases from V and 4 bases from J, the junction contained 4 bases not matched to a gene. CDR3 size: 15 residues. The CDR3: CASSQDLLAGYEQYF. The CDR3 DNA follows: TGCGCCAGCAGCCAAGATTTGCTAGCGGGGTACGAGCAGTACTTC.

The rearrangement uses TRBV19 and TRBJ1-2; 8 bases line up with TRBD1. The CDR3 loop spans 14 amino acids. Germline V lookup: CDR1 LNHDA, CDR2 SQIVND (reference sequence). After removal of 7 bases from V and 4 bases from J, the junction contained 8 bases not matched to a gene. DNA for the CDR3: TGTGCCAGTACCGTGACAGGGGAGGGCTATGGCTACACCTTC. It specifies CASTVTGEGYGYTF.

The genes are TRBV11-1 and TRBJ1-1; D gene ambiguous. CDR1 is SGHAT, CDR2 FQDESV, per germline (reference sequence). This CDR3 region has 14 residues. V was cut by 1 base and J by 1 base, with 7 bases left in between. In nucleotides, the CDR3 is TGTGCCAGCAGCTTAGTCCCCAGGAACACTGAAGCTTTCTTT. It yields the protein CASSLVPRNTEAFF.

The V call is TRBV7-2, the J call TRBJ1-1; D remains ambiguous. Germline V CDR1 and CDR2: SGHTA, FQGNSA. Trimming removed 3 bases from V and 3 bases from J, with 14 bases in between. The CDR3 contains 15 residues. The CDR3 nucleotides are TGTGCCAGCAGCTTTAATCCCGCAGCCGACACTGAAGCTTTCTTT. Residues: CASSFNPAADTEAFF. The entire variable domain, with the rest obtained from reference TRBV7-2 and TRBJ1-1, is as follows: GAGVSQSPSNKVTEKGKDVELRCDPISGHTALYWYRQSLGQGLEFLIYFQGNSAPDKSGLPSDRFSAERTGGSVSTLTIQRTQQEDSAVYLCASSFNPAADTEAFFGQGTRLTVV.

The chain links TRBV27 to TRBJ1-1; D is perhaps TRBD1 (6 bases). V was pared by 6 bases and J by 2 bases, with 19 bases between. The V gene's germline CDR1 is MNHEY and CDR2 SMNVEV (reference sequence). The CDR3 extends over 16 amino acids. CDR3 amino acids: CASRTGTRFPNTEAFF. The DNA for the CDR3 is TGTGCCAGCAGAACCGGGACAAGATTTCCTAACACTGAAGCTTTCTTT.

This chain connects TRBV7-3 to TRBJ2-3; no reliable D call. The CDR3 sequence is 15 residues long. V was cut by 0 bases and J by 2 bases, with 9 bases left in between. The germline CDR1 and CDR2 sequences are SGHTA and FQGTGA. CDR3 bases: TGTGCCAGCAGCTTAACTGGCAGTTACACAGATACGCAGTATTTT. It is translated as CASSLTGSYTDTQYF.

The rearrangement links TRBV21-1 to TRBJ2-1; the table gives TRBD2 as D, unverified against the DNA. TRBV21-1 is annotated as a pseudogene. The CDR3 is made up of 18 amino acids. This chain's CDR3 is CASRTGTSGASSYNEQFF. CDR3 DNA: TGTGCCAGCAGAACCGGGACTAGCGGGGCTAGCTCCTACAATGAGCAGTTCTTC.

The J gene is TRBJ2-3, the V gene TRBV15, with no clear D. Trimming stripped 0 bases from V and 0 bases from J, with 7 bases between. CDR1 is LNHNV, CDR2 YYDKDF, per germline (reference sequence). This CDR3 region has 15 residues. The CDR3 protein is CATSRDGGSTDTQYF. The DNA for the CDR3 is TGTGCCACCAGCAGAGATGGCGGTAGCACAGATACGCAGTATTTT.

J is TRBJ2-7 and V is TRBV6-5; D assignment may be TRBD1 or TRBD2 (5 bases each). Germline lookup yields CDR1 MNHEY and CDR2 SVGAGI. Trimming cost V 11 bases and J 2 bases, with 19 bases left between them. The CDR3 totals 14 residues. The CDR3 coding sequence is TGTGCCGCATCACGGGACGAAAGCACCTACGAGCAGTACTTC. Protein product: CAASRDESTYEQYF.

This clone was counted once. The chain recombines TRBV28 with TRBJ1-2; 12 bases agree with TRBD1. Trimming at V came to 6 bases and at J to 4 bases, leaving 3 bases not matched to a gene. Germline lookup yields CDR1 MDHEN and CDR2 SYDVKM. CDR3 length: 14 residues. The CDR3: CASRGQGASYGYTF. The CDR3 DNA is TGTGCCAGCAGGGGACAGGGGGCCAGCTATGGCTACACCTTC.

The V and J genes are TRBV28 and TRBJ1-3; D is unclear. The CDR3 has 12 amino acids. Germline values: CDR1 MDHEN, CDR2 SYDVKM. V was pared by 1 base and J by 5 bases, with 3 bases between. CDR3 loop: CASSLSRNTIYF. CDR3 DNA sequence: TGTGCCAGCAGTTTATCCCGAAACACCATATATTTT.

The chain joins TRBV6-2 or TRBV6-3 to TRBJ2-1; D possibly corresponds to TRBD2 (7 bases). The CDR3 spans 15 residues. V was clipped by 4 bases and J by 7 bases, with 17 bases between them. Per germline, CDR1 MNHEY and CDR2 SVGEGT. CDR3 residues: CASSFTGRGRNEQFF. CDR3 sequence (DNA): TGTGCCAGCAGTTTTACAGGGAGGGGAAGAAATGAGCAGTTCTTC.

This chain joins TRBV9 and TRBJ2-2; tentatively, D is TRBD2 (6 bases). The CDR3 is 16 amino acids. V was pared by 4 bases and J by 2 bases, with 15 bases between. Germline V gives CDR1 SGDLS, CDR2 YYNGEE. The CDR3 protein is CASSLDGTSNTGELFF. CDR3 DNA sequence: TGTGCCAGCAGCCTCGACGGGACTTCAAACACCGGGGAGCTGTTTTTT.

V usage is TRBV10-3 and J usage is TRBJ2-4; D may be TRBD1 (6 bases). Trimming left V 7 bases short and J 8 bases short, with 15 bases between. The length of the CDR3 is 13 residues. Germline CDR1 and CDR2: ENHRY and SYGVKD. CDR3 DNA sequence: TGTGCCATCAACGACAGGCAAAACGACATTCAGTACTTC. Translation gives CAINDRQNDIQYF.

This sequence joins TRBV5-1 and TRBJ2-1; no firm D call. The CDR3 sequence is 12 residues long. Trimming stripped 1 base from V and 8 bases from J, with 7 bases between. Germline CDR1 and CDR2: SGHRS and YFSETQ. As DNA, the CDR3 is TGCGCCAGCAGCTTGTCGATGGATGAGCAGTTCTTC. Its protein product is CASSLSMDEQFF. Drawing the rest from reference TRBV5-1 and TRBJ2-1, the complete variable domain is KAGVTQTPRYLIKTRGQQVTLSCSPISGHRSVSWYQQTPGQGLQFLFEYFSETQRNKGNFPGRFSGRQFSNSRSEMNVSTLELGDSALYLCASSLSMDEQFFGPGTRLTVL.

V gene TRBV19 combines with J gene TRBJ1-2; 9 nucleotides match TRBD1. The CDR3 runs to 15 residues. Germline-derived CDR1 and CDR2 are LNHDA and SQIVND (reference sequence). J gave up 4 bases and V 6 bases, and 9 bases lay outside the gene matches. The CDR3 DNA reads TGTGCCAGTAGGACCGGGACAGGGAGGTTCTATGGCTACACCTTC. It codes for CASRTGTGRFYGYTF.

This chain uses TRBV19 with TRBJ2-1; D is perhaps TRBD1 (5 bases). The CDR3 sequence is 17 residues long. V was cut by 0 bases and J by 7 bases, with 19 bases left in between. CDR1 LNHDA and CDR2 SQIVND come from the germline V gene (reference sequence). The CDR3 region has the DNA TGTGCCAGTAGTATAGAGGGGCGAAGGGGCGTAGGAAATGAGCAGTTCTTC. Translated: CASSIEGRRGVGNEQFF.